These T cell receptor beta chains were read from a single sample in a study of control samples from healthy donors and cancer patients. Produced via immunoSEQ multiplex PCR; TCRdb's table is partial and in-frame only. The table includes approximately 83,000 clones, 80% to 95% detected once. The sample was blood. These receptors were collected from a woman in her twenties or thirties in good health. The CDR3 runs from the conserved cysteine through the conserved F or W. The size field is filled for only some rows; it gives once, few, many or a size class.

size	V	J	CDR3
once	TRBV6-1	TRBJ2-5	CASSDPTSSKETQYF
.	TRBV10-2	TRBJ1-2	CASSDVQNYGYTF
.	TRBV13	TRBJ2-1	CASSLVGVSGGYEQFF
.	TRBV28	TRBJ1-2	CASSQTGASYTF
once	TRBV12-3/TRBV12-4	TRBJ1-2	CASSRQLLYGYTF
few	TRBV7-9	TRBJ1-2	CASSPTGPNYGYTF
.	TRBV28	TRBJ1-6	CASSSGTPNSPLHF
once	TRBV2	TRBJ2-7	CASSLRGMGYEQYF
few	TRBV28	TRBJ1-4	CASSPEFSNEKLFF
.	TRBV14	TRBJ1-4	CASSQDRSTGILFF
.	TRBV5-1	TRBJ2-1	CASSLEPSGSTYNEQFF
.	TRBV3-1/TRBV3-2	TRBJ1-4	CASSPRDRGEKLFF
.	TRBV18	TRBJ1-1	CASSPRAQGDGVTEAFF
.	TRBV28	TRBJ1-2	CASSLTDRAYGYTF
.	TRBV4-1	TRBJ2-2	CASRPERTGELFF
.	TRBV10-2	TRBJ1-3	CASSDLGQGGTSGNTIYF
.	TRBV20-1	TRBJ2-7	CSASPVSSYEQYF
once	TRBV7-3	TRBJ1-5	CASSLILTYSNQPQHF
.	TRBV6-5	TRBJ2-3	CARVTRTGGTDTQYF
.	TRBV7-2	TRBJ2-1	CASSSWTSGYYNEQFF
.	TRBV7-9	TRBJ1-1	CASSSQGNTEAFF
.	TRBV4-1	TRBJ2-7	CASSQVYRDSASYEQYF
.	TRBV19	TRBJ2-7	CASMGGLRGEQYF
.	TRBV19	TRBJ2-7	CASSGSLYEQYF
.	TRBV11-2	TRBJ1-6	CASSLGTLNSPLHF
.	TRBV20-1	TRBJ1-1	CSASSGDYTEAFF
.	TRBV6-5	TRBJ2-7	CVILRGSSYEQYF
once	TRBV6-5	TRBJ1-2	CASRRQGDYGYTF
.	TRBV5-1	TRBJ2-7	CASSLRGAEQYF